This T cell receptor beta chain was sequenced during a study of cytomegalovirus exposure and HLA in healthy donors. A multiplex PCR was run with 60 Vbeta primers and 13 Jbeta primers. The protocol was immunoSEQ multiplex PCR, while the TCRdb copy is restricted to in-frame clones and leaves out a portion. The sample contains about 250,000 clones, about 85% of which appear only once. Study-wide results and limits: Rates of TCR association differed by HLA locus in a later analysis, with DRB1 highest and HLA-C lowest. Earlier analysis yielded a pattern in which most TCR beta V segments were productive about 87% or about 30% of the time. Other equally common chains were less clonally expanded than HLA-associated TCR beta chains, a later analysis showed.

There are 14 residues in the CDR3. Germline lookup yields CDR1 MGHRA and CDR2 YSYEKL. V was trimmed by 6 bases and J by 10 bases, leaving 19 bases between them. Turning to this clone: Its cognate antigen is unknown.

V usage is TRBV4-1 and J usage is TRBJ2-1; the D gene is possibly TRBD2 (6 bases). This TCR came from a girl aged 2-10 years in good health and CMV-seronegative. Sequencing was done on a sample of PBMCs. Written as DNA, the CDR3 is TGCGCCAGCAGATTACGTATAGCGGAGAGGGAGCAGTTCTTC. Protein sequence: CASRLRIAEREQFF.